Sequencing of this T cell receptor (beta chain) was carried out in a study of shared clonotypes between healthy human individuals. Every subset had its genomic DNA shared out evenly among several immunoSEQ plates. Profiled with immunoSEQ multiplex PCR; TCRdb holds only in-frame clones, not every one. The sample records under 2.5 million clones, around 90% being singletons. Study-wide points: Across a handful of donors, naive CD4 shared 5% to 6.5%, naive CD8 under 4%, memory CD4 more than 2%, memory CD8 under 0.5%.

In the case of this clone: What it recognizes is unknown.

This CDR3 has 13 residues. Germline CDR1 is SGHAT and CDR2 is FQNNGV. V shed 6 bases, J shed 7 bases, and the junction held 5 bases outside the gene matches. The sequencing sample was made of naive CD4+ T cells from PBMCs. Subset indicated: CD45RA+ positively selected. The source of this sequence is a young man in good health. Some clones in this sample may be carry-over from other donors' samples. The chain has TRBV11-2 and TRBJ2-1; 8 nucleotides align to TRBD2. Written as DNA, the CDR3 is TGTGCCAGCAGGGCGGGAGGAGGAAATGAGCAGTTCTTC. It translates to CASRAGGGNEQFF. Supplemented by reference TRBV11-2 and TRBJ2-1, the full variable domain reads EAGVAQSPRYKIIEKRQSVAFWCNPISGHATLYWYQQILGQGPKLLIQFQNNGVVDDSQLPKDRFSAERLKGVDSTLKIQPAKLEDSAVYLCASRAGGGNEQFFGPGTRLTVL.